This T cell receptor (beta chain) appears in the sequencing data of a study of neoadjuvant nivolumab and ipilimumab in lung cancer. Study overall: Nivolumab 3 mg/kg was given days 1, 15 and 29, plus ipilimumab 1 mg/kg day 1 in combination.

Sequencing used immunoSEQ multiplex PCR; TCRdb keeps in-frame clones, though not all of them. The table records about 27,000 clones, around 76% of them present only once. This CDR3 contains 15 residues. CDR1 and CDR2 (germline): MNHEY, SVGAGI. V gave up 4 bases and J gave up 4 bases; unmatched junction bases: 9. The rearrangement uses TRBV6-5 and TRBJ1-2, with 7 bases matching TRBD1. The material sequenced was tumor tissue, taken after neoadjuvant nivolumab, alone or with ipilimumab, at or shortly before surgery. The source of this sequence is an adult with non-small cell lung cancer. The CDR3 DNA sequence: TGTGCCAGCAGTTCTAGACAGGGCCTAAGCTATGGCTACACCTTC. Its protein product is CASSSRQGLSYGYTF.